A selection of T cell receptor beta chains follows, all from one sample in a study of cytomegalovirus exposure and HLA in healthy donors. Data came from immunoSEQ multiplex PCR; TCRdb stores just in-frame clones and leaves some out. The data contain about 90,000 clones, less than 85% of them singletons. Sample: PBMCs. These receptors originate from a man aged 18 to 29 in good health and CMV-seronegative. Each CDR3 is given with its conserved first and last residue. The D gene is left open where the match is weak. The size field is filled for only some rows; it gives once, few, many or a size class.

TGCGCCAGCAGCCTGGGACTAGCGGGACTTGGGGATGAGCAGTTCTTC	CASSLGLAGLGDEQFF	TRBD2	TRBV5-1	16	-	TRBJ2-1
TGCGCCAGCAGCTTCTCGACAGCGAACACTGAAGCTTTCTTT	CASSFSTANTEAFF	-	TRBV5-1	14	-	TRBJ1-1
TGTGCCAGCAGCCGGGGAGGGATGGACATTCAGTACTTC	CASSRGGMDIQYF	TRBD2	TRBV27	13	-	TRBJ2-4
TGTGCCAGCAGTTACAAACCCCAGGGGGCGATCAATGAGCAGTTCTTC	CASSYKPQGAINEQFF	TRBD1	TRBV6-5	16	-	TRBJ2-1
TGTGCCAGCGGAACCACAGGGACCCGGGCTGAAGCTTTCTTT	CASGTTGTRAEAFF	-	TRBV27	14	-	TRBJ1-1
TGTGCTAGTGGCCCAACGGGACAGGCCTCCTACGAGCAGTACTTC	CASGPTGQASYEQYF	TRBD1	TRBV12-5	15	-	TRBJ2-7
TGTGCCAGTAGTACACAGGGGTGGGAGCAGTTCTTC	CASSTQGWEQFF	TRBD1	TRBV19	12	-	TRBJ2-1
TGTGCCACCCTAGGACTAGCGGGAAGGTCGAACAATGAGCAGTTCTTC	CATLGLAGRSNNEQFF	TRBD2	TRBV19	16	-	TRBJ2-1
TGTGCCAGCATACGTCGTGGGGCGGGGGCCTACGAGCAGTACTTC	CASIRRGAGAYEQYF	TRBD2	TRBV28	15	-	TRBJ2-7
TGTGCCAGCAGTGATAGCGGCTCTGGGGCCAACGTCCTGACTTTC	CASSDSGSGANVLTF	-	TRBV28	15	-	TRBJ2-6
TGTGCCAGCAGTGTAGGGGGAAATGGCTACACCTTC	CASSVGGNGYTF	-	TRBV25-1	12	once	TRBJ1-2
TGTGCCAGCAGTAGGACAGGGATAAAGGACGAGCAGTACTTC	CASSRTGIKDEQYF	TRBD1	TRBV6-1	14	-	TRBJ2-7
TGTGCCAGCAGCGTGAGCGGGGGAGCCTCCTACGAGCAGTACTTC	CASSVSGGASYEQYF	TRBD2	TRBV9	15	-	TRBJ2-7
TGCGCCAGCAGTGAGTCATCACAGGGACTAGCGGGAGTGCAGACCCAGTACTTC	CASSESSQGLAGVQTQYF	TRBD2	TRBV10-2	18	-	TRBJ2-5
TGTGCCAGCCCAGGGATGAGCAAGGTAAATTCACCCCTCCACTTT	CASPGMSKVNSPLHF	-	TRBV27	15	-	TRBJ1-6
TGTGCCAGCAGTGGACAGGGGAACACTGAAGCTTTCTTT	CASSGQGNTEAFF	TRBD1	TRBV2	13	-	TRBJ1-1
TGCGCCAGCAGCCAGAGAGACAGGGGGCATGAAGCTTTCTTT	CASSQRDRGHEAFF	TRBD1	TRBV4-1	14	once	TRBJ1-1
TGCAGCGATGACCTAATCCAAGAGACCCAGTACTTC	CSDDLIQETQYF	-	TRBV29-1	12	-	TRBJ2-5
TGCGCCAGCAGCCCTCGGACGGGCGGAGGTGGAAACACCATATATTTT	CASSPRTGGGGNTIYF	-	TRBV5-1	16	-	TRBJ1-3
TGTGCCAGCAGCCGGGACAATAATTCACCCCTCCACTTT	CASSRDNNSPLHF	-	TRBV6-4	13	-	TRBJ1-6
TGTGCCAGCAGCTCCGGGACAGGAGCTATGAACACTGAAGCTTTCTTT	CASSSGTGAMNTEAFF	TRBD1	TRBV5-6	16	-	TRBJ1-1
TGTGCCAGCAGTCTGAATTCCGGGGTTGGGACTGAAGCTTTCTTT	CASSLNSGVGTEAFF	-	TRBV25-1	15	-	TRBJ1-1
TGTGCCAGCTCACCTCCAGGGATGGGCATTCAGTACTTC	CASSPPGMGIQYF	-	TRBV18	13	few	TRBJ2-4
TGTGCCAGCAGCTTAGCGGGACTAGTGTTGTCAGATACGCAGTATTTT	CASSLAGLVLSDTQYF	TRBD2	TRBV13	16	-	TRBJ2-3
TGCGCCAGCAGCGGCGGACAGGGGGGCACTGAAGCTTTCTTT	CASSGGQGGTEAFF	TRBD1	TRBV5-1	14	-	TRBJ1-1
TGTGCCAGCAGCCAAGACGGTAGCGGGTTCTACAATGAGCAGTTCTTC	CASSQDGSGFYNEQFF	TRBD2	TRBV14	16	-	TRBJ2-1
TGTGCCAGCAGCCGTGGGCGATCTAGCACAGATACGCAGTATTTT	CASSRGRSSTDTQYF	-	TRBV5-6	15	-	TRBJ2-3
TGTGCCATCGCCCTGGGCGGGAGGTTCACAGATACGCAGTATTTT	CAIALGGRFTDTQYF	TRBD2	TRBV10-3	15	-	TRBJ2-3
TGTGCCAGCAGCCCGCAGGGATTGAACACTGAAGCTTTCTTT	CASSPQGLNTEAFF	-	TRBV11-3	14	-	TRBJ1-1
TGCGCCAGCAGCCAGCAGGGGGCGGCTGAGCAGTACTTC	CASSQQGAAEQYF	TRBD1	TRBV4-1	13	-	TRBJ2-7
TGTGCCAGCAGACCCACTGGGAACACTGAAGCTTTCTTT	CASRPTGNTEAFF	-	TRBV6-6	13	-	TRBJ1-1
TGTGCCAGCAGCTTGGTCCCGGGAGACTCCAAAAACATTCAGTACTTC	CASSLVPGDSKNIQYF	-	TRBV5-4	16	-	TRBJ2-4
TGCGCCAGCAGCTTGACCCCGGACAGCTCCTACAATGAGCAGTTCTTC	CASSLTPDSSYNEQFF	-	TRBV5-1	16	once	TRBJ2-1
TGCGCCAGCAGCTTGGCCACACCTCAAGAGACCCAGTACTTC	CASSLATPQETQYF	-	TRBV5-1	14	-	TRBJ2-5
TGCGGAGTCAGTGGCAGCACAGATACGCAGTATTTT	CGVSGSTDTQYF	-	TRBV7-9	12	-	TRBJ2-3
TGTGCCAGCAGCTTCGGGAGTTCAGCCTCCTACGAGCAGTACTTC	CASSFGSSASYEQYF	-	TRBV5-8	15	-	TRBJ2-7
TGTGCCAGCAGCTACCGGACAGACAATCAGCCCCAGCATTTT	CASSYRTDNQPQHF	-	TRBV5-8	14	-	TRBJ1-5
TGTGCCAGTAGTATAGAGAGTACGCTGGCTAACTATGGCTACACCTTC	CASSIESTLANYGYTF	-	TRBV19	16	-	TRBJ1-2
TGTGCCAGCAGTTGGGCACAGGGGAACTATGGCTACACCTTC	CASSWAQGNYGYTF	TRBD1	TRBV27	14	-	TRBJ1-2
TGCAGCGTTGTCCTCGGGACTAGTCCCTACGAGCAGTACTTC	CSVVLGTSPYEQYF	TRBD2	TRBV29-1	14	-	TRBJ2-7
TGTGCCAGTAACAGGGAGATCACTGAAGCTTTCTTT	CASNREITEAFF	-	TRBV2	12	-	TRBJ1-1
TGTGCCAGCAGCTCCTTTGCGGGGTCCTACGAGCAGTACTTC	CASSSFAGSYEQYF	-	TRBV7-9	14	-	TRBJ2-7
TGTGCCAGCGGACTGCTTGCCCCCACCTACGAGCAGTACTTC	CASGLLAPTYEQYF	-	TRBV6-1	14	few	TRBJ2-7
TGTGCCAGCAGAGCAACCAGGGTTCAAAACACTGAAGCTTTCTTT	CASRATRVQNTEAFF	-	TRBV25-1	15	-	TRBJ1-1
TGTGCCAGCAGTTACTTTCTTAGCGGGAGAACAGATACGCAGTATTTT	CASSYFLSGRTDTQYF	TRBD2	TRBV6-5	16	-	TRBJ2-3
TGCAGCGCCACTAAGGACGGAGCGGCGTCCTACGAGCAGTACTTC	CSATKDGAASYEQYF	-	TRBV29-1	15	-	TRBJ2-7
TGTGCCAGCGGGGTGGGGGCGCGTGAAAAACTGTTTTTT	CASGVGAREKLFF	-	TRBV19	13	-	TRBJ1-4
TGCGCCAGCAGGCGAAACTCTTGGGACAGGGGCGCTATACACAATGAGCAGTTCTTC	CASRRNSWDRGAIHNEQFF	TRBD1	TRBV5-1	19	-	TRBJ2-1
TGTGCCAGCAGTGATTTGGTAGAGGGCAATGAGCAGTTCTTC	CASSDLVEGNEQFF	-	TRBV2	14	-	TRBJ2-1
TGCGCCAGCAGCTCAAGGACTAGCGGGAGGGCATACAATGAGCAGTTCTTC	CASSSRTSGRAYNEQFF	TRBD2	TRBV5-1	17	-	TRBJ2-1
TGCAGCGGTGTGAAACAGGGGGCGCTTTACACTGAAGCTTTCTTT	CSGVKQGALYTEAFF	TRBD1	TRBV29-1	15	-	TRBJ1-1